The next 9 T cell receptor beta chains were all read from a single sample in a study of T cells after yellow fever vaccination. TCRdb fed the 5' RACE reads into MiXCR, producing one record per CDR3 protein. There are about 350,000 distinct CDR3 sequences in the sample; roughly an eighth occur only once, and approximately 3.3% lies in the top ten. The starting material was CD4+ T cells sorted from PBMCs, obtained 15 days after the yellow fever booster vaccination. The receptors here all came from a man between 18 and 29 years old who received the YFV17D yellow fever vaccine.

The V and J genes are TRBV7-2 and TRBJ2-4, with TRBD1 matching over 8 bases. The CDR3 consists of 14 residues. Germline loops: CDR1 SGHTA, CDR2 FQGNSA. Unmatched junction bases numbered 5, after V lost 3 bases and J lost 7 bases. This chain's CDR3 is CASSFGQGKNIQYF. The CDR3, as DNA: TGTGCCAGCAGCTTTGGACAGGGAAAGAACATTCAGTACTTC.

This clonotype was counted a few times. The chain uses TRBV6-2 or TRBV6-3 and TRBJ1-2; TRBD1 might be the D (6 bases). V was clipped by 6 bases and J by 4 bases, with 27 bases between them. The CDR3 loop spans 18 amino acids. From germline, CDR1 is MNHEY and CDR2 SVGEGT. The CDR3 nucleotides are TGTGCCAGCAGGGCCCCGGGGGCAGGAAGGGCGAGCGCCTATGGCTACACCTTC. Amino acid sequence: CASRAPGAGRASAYGYTF.

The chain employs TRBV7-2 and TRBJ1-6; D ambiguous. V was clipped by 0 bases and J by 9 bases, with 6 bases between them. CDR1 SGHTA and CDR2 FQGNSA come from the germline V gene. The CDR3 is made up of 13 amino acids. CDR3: CASSLASGSPLHF. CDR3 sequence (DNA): TGTGCCAGCAGCTTAGCCAGTGGTTCACCCCTCCACTTT.

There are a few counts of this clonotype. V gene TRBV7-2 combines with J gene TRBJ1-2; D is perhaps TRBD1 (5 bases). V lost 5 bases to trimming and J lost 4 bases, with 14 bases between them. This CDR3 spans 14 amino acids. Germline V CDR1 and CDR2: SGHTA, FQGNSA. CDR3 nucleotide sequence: TGTGCCAGCAGCCAAAGCGGGGGGAGCTATGGCTACACCTTC. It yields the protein CASSQSGGSYGYTF.

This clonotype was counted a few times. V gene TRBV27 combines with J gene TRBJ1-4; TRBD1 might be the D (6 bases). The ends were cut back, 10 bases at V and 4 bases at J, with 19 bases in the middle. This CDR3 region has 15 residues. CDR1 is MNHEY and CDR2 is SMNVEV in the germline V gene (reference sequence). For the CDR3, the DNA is TGTGCCATCGCACCCACAGGGTGGGGTAATGAAAAACTGTTTTTT. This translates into CAIAPTGWGNEKLFF.

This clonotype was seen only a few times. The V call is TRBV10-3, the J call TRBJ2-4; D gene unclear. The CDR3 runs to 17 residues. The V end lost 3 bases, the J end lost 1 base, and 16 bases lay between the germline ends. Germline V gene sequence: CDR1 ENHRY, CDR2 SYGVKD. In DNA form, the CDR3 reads TGTGCCATCAGTGACCCCTCCCCAAATTGGGCCAAAAACATTCAGTACTTC. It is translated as CAISDPSPNWAKNIQYF.

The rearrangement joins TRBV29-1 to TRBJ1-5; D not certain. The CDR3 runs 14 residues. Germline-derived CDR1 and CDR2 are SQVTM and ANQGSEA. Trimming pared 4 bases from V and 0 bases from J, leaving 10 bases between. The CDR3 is CSVGAGNSNQPQHF. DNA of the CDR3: TGCAGCGTTGGGGCGGGGAATAGCAATCAGCCCCAGCATTTT.

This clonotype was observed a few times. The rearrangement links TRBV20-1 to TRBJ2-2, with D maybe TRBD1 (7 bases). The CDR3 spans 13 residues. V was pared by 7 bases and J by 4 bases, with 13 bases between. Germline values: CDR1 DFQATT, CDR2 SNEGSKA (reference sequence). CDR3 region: CSVPQGGTGELFF. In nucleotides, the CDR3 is TGCAGTGTCCCCCAGGGGGGCACCGGGGAGCTGTTTTTT.

The CDR3 bases are TGTGCCAGTGATGACAGGGGGCGATCAGATACGCAGTATTTT. Translated, it gives CASDDRGRSDTQYF. The rearrangement uses TRBV19 and TRBJ2-3, with TRBD1 identical over 10 bases. Germline CDR1 and CDR2: LNHDA and SQIVND (reference sequence). Unmatched junction bases numbered 6, after V lost 8 bases and J lost 4 bases. CDR3 length equals 14 residues. Full variable domain (rest looked up from reference TRBV19 and TRBJ2-3): DGGITQSPKYLFRKEGQNVTLSCEQNLNHDAMYWYRQDPGQGLRLIYYSQIVNDFQKGDIAEGYSVSREKKESFPLTVTSAQKNPTAFYLCASDDRGRSDTQYFGPGTRLTVL.